These 26 T cell receptor beta chains originate from one sample sequenced in a study of CD8+ T cells in alopecia areata. Treatment of the sample: oral pan-JAK inhibitor, 5-10 mg twice daily. Alopecia areata patients provided lesional scalp punch biopsies and peripheral blood. Following RNA extraction, reverse transcription yielded cDNA that acted as the sequencing template. Some clones are missing from TCRdb's copy, which holds only in-frame ones; the method was immunoSEQ multiplex PCR. The sample yields thousands of clones, approximately 71% seen once. The sample consisted of skin, taken at week 4, from a patient treated with tofacitinib. The receptors come from a human donor with alopecia areata.

The CDR3: CASSPRRGVGTDTQYF. CDR3 DNA sequence: TGTGCCAGCAGCCCACGGAGAGGGGTGGGCACAGATACGCAGTATTTT. The chain is built from TRBV7-8 and TRBJ2-3; the D call may be TRBD1 or TRBD2 (5 bases each). This CDR3 region has 16 residues. Germline-derived CDR1 and CDR2 are SGHVS and FQNEAQ. V was pared by 5 bases and J by 1 base, with 16 bases between.

This rearrangement joins TRBV7-9 to TRBJ2-7; the match to TRBD2 covers 12 bases. There are 15 residues in the CDR3. The germline V gene has CDR1 SEHNR and CDR2 FQNEAQ (reference sequence). V dropped 7 bases and J dropped 0; count of bases not matched to a gene: 4. The CDR3 here is CASNGLAGISYEQYF. In DNA form, the CDR3 reads TGTGCCAGCAACGGACTAGCGGGGATCTCCTACGAGCAGTACTTC.

The chain recombines TRBV4-2 with TRBJ2-7; D possibly corresponds to TRBD1 (5 bases). Germline assignment: CDR1 LGHNA and CDR2 YNFKEQ. Trimming left V 0 bases short and J 6 bases short, with 15 bases between. The CDR3 length is 15 residues. The CDR3 DNA reads TGTGCCAGCAGCCAAGATCTTGCAGGGATCTCCGAGCAGTACTTC. Translation: CASSQDLAGISEQYF.

This clone was counted only a few times. Here the CDR3 DNA reads TGTGCCAGCAGCCATTTGACTAGCGGGAGTCGAGAGACCCAGTACTTC. As protein: CASSHLTSGSRETQYF. The gene calls are TRBV7-2 and TRBJ2-5, with 12 bases fitting TRBD2. The germline V gene has CDR1 SGHTA and CDR2 FQGNSA. V shed 5 bases, J shed 4 bases, and the junction held 8 bases outside the gene matches. The CDR3 loop spans 16 amino acids.

The genes are TRBV7-9 and TRBJ1-1; unclear D gene. The CDR3 extends over 15 amino acids. The V gene lost 5 bases and the J gene lost 5 bases, with 18 bases spanning the gap. Germline V gene data show CDR1 as SEHNR and CDR2 as FQNEAQ (reference sequence). CDR3 protein: CASSILARAGTEAFF. In DNA, the CDR3 is TGTGCCAGCAGCATTCTCGCCCGGGCCGGGACTGAAGCTTTCTTT. The variable domain in full, completed from reference TRBV7-9 and TRBJ1-1, reads DTGVSQNPRHKITKRGQNVTFRCDPISEHNRLYWYRQTLGQGPEFLTYFQNEAQLEKSRLLSDRFSAERPKGSFSTLEIQRTEQGDSAMYLCASSILARAGTEAFFGQGTRLTVV.

The chain joins TRBV9 to TRBJ2-1; D gene unclear. Germline V CDR1 and CDR2: SGDLS, YYNGEE. Trimming removed 3 bases from V and 6 bases from J, with 10 bases in between. CDR3 length: 13 amino acids. CDR3 DNA: TGTGCCAGCAGCGAGAATCATCCCAATGAGCAGTTCTTC. It specifies CASSENHPNEQFF. The entire variable domain, with the rest obtained from reference TRBV9 and TRBJ2-1, is as follows: DSGVTQTPKHLITATGQRVTLRCSPRSGDLSVYWYQQSLDQGLQFLIQYYNGEERAKGNILERFSAQQFPDLHSELNLSSLELGDSALYFCASSENHPNEQFFGPGTRLTVL.

This CDR3 is CASSRSWREGHNEQFF. The CDR3 coding sequence is TGTGCCAGCAGCCGGAGTTGGCGGGAGGGCCACAATGAGCAGTTCTTC. The chain couples TRBV14 to TRBJ2-1, with 9 bases aligning to TRBD2. Germline V lookup: CDR1 SGHDN, CDR2 FVKESK. V trimming: 4 bases; J trimming: 5 bases; junction bases outside the gene matches: 9. The CDR3 totals 16 residues.

A single count supports this clone. Sequence at one end of the junction differs from germline and may be a read error. V is TRBV19 and J is TRBJ1-1; 8 bases agree with TRBD1. The CDR3 is 11 residues long. Germline CDR1 and CDR2: LNHDA and SQIVND (reference sequence). The CDR3 DNA reads as TGTGCCAGTAGTATTGGGACAGGCGCGATTTTT. Amino acid sequence: CASSIGTGAIF.

The chain combines TRBV19 with TRBJ2-2, with TRBD1 matching 9 bases. The trim removed 3 bases at V and 4 bases at J, leaving 9 bases unmatched. Germline V gives CDR1 LNHDA, CDR2 SQIVND (reference sequence). This CDR3 is built from 17 residues. Here the CDR3 reads CASSITLDRGGTGELFF. Here the CDR3 DNA reads TGTGCCAGTAGTATTACCCTGGACAGGGGAGGCACCGGGGAGCTGTTTTTT. Drawing the rest from reference TRBV19 and TRBJ2-2, the complete variable domain is DGGITQSPKYLFRKEGQNVTLSCEQNLNHDAMYWYRQDPGQGLRLIYYSQIVNDFQKGDIAEGYSVSREKKESFPLTVTSAQKNPTAFYLCASSITLDRGGTGELFFGEGSRLTVL.

J is TRBJ1-6 and V is TRBV18; a weak D match, TRBD1 (5 bases). Deletions cut 6 bases from V and 8 bases from J, with 20 bases between. Germline values: CDR1 KGHSH, CDR2 LQKENI. This CDR3 has 16 amino acids. The CDR3 DNA reads TGTGCCAGCTCTTCGACAGAGCCTGGGGGGGATTCACCCCTCCACTTT. This gives the protein CASSSTEPGGDSPLHF.

CDR3 residues: CASSSRGPEEQYF. In DNA form, the CDR3 reads TGTGCCAGCAGCTCCAGGGGTCCTGAGGAGCAGTACTTC. The J gene is TRBJ2-7, the V gene TRBV7-9; D may be TRBD1 (6 bases). V was trimmed by 4 bases and J by 7 bases, leaving 14 bases between them. The CDR3 spans 13 residues. Germline CDR1 and CDR2: SEHNR and FQNEAQ (reference sequence).

The chain carries TRBV18 and TRBJ2-3, with 7 nucleotides matching TRBD1. This CDR3 comprises 15 residues. CDR1 and CDR2 from the germline V gene are KGHSH and LQKENI. With 2 bases clipped from V and 3 bases from J, the junction kept 5 bases outside the gene matches. The CDR3 loop is CASSPRGLGTDTQYF. The CDR3 DNA sequence: TGTGCCAGCTCACCAAGGGGGCTGGGAACAGATACGCAGTATTTT. Looking up the rest from reference TRBV18 and TRBJ2-3 gives the full variable domain: NAGVMQNPRHLVRRRGQEARLRCSPMKGHSHVYWYRQLPEEGLKFMVYLQKENIIDESGMPKERFSAEFPKEGPSILRIQQVVRGDSAAYFCASSPRGLGTDTQYFGPGTRLTVL.

The chain links TRBV13 to TRBJ2-7; TRBD1 agrees at 9 bases. V lost 1 base and J lost 3; bases outside the gene matches: 10. Germline loops: CDR1 PRHDT, CDR2 FYEKMQ (reference sequence). This CDR3 spans 17 amino acids. For the CDR3, the DNA is TGTGCCAGCAGCTTAGTGGACAGGGGATCCCCAGGCTACGAGCAGTACTTC. Amino acid sequence: CASSLVDRGSPGYEQYF.

The chain carries TRBV29-1 and TRBJ1-2; D might be TRBD1 (5 bases). The CDR3 contains 15 residues. The V gene's germline CDR1 is SQVTM and CDR2 ANQGSEA. V was shortened by 4 bases and J by 6 bases, with 21 bases between the two germline ends. The CDR3 reads CSVASLRQGGNGYTF. Written as DNA, the CDR3 is TGCAGCGTTGCCTCACTGCGTCAGGGAGGAAATGGCTACACCTTC.

The gene calls are TRBV5-1 and TRBJ2-2, with D possibly TRBD2 on 5 matching bases. Trimming left V 3 bases short and J 0 bases short, with 12 bases between. The CDR3 spans 16 residues. Per germline, CDR1 SGHRS and CDR2 YFSETQ. The CDR3 DNA reads TGCGCCAGCAGCTGGCCGGGGTCCTCGAACACCGGGGAGCTGTTTTTT. Protein: CASSWPGSSNTGELFF.

The V gene is TRBV9, the J gene TRBJ1-2; D is unclear. This CDR3 has 16 amino acids. Germline lookup yields CDR1 SGDLS and CDR2 YYNGEE. Trimming left V 7 bases short and J 4 bases short, with 23 bases between. CDR3 coding DNA: TGTGCCAGCTTGACTCAGCACTCAAGAAAGACCTATGGCTACACCTTC. Translated: CASLTQHSRKTYGYTF. Supplemented by reference TRBV9 and TRBJ1-2, the full variable domain reads DSGVTQTPKHLITATGQRVTLRCSPRSGDLSVYWYQQSLDQGLQFLIQYYNGEERAKGNILERFSAQQFPDLHSELNLSSLELGDSALYFCASLTQHSRKTYGYTFGSGTRLTVV.

The chain recombines TRBV19 with TRBJ1-2; D is perhaps TRBD1 (5 bases). With 3 bases removed from V and 3 bases from J, the gap between germline ends came to 8 bases. Germline V gene sequence: CDR1 LNHDA, CDR2 SQIVND (reference sequence). The CDR3 runs to 13 residues. The CDR3 DNA follows: TGTGCCAGTAGTATCACCAGGGACTATGGCTACACCTTC. This codes for CASSITRDYGYTF.

This clone was counted a few times. CDR3 bases: TGTGCCAGCAGAGGGGAGACAGATTGGAGCAATCAGCCCCAGCATTTT. It specifies CASRGETDWSNQPQHF. The chain joins TRBV6-6 to TRBJ1-5; D may be TRBD1 (5 bases). The germline V and J ends were trimmed by 6 bases and 1 base, with 16 bases remaining between them. Germline-derived CDR1 and CDR2 are MNHNY and SVGAGI (reference sequence). There are 16 residues in the CDR3.

The chain carries TRBV5-5 and TRBJ2-7, with TRBD1 matching over 7 bases. The CDR3 contains 15 residues. Germline values: CDR1 SGHKS, CDR2 YYEKEE (reference sequence). V lost 4 bases, J lost 3 bases, and 10 bases stayed unmatched. The CDR3 DNA reads TGTGCCAGCAGCAGAAGGGACAGCCCATTCTACGAGCAGTACTTC. It yields the protein CASSRRDSPFYEQYF.

The J gene is TRBJ2-7, the V gene TRBV7-2, with a weak D call TRBD2 (5 bases). The CDR3 extends over 14 amino acids. The germline V and J ends were trimmed by 1 base and 3 bases, with 10 bases remaining between them. Germline lookup yields CDR1 SGHTA and CDR2 FQGNSA. This CDR3 is CASSLGGLNYEQYF. CDR3 coding DNA: TGTGCCAGCAGCTTAGGAGGGCTTAACTACGAGCAGTACTTC.

The chain is built from TRBV29-1 and TRBJ1-5; possible D gene TRBD1, 6 bases. The V end lost 6 bases, the J end lost 4 bases, and 19 bases lay between the germline ends. From germline, CDR1 is SQVTM and CDR2 ANQGSEA. CDR3 length equals 15 residues. CDR3 bases: TGCAGCGTGAGATCTGGACAGAACTCTAATCAGCCCCAGCATTTT. This codes for CSVRSGQNSNQPQHF.

J is TRBJ1-6 and V is TRBV11-2, with a weak D call TRBD1 (6 bases). The ends were cut back, 5 bases at V and 3 bases at J, with 11 bases in the middle. Germline CDR1 is SGHAT and CDR2 is FQNNGV. CDR3 length: 15 amino acids. The CDR3 reads CASSVSGDYNSPLHF. The CDR3 DNA reads as TGTGCCAGCAGCGTATCAGGGGACTATAATTCACCCCTCCACTTT.

The J gene is TRBJ2-7, the V gene TRBV11-2; no firm D call. The ends were cut back, 1 base at V and 0 bases at J, with 10 bases in the middle. The CDR3 length is 15 residues. CDR1 and CDR2 (germline): SGHAT, FQNNGV. The CDR3: CASSLAQEPSYEQYF. In DNA, the CDR3 is TGTGCCAGCAGCTTAGCGCAGGAGCCCTCCTACGAGCAGTACTTC. Together with reference TRBV11-2 and TRBJ2-7, the CDR3 gives the full variable domain: EAGVAQSPRYKIIEKRQSVAFWCNPISGHATLYWYQQILGQGPKLLIQFQNNGVVDDSQLPKDRFSAERLKGVDSTLKIQPAKLEDSAVYLCASSLAQEPSYEQYFGPGTRLTVT.

The V call is TRBV30, the J call TRBJ1-3; no clear D gene. The CDR3 consists of 13 residues. Between the trimmed V and J ends, which lost 5 bases and 0 bases, there was a span of 8 bases. Per germline, CDR1 GTSNPN and CDR2 SVGIG (reference sequence). The CDR3 loop reads CAWATLSGNTIYF. CDR3 sequence (DNA): TGTGCCTGGGCAACGCTCTCTGGAAACACCATATATTTT.

The CDR3 region is CASSMGTGLNYGYTF. The CDR3 DNA reads as TGTGCCAGTAGCATGGGGACAGGGCTTAACTATGGCTACACCTTC. This chain uses TRBV19 with TRBJ1-2; 9 bases agree with TRBD1. The germline CDR1 and CDR2 sequences are LNHDA and SQIVND (reference sequence). This CDR3 comprises 15 residues. The V and J ends lost 6 bases and 1 base, in that order; junction bases with no gene match: 6.

This clone was recorded only once. The chain is built from TRBV10-3 and TRBJ2-7, with D possibly being TRBD2 (5 bases). The CDR3 length is 14 residues. With 1 base removed from V and 7 bases from J, the gap between germline ends came to 14 bases. From germline, CDR1 is ENHRY and CDR2 SYGVKD. The CDR3: CAISELAKSGEQYF. Here the CDR3 DNA reads TGTGCCATCAGTGAGTTAGCCAAGTCGGGGGAGCAGTACTTC.